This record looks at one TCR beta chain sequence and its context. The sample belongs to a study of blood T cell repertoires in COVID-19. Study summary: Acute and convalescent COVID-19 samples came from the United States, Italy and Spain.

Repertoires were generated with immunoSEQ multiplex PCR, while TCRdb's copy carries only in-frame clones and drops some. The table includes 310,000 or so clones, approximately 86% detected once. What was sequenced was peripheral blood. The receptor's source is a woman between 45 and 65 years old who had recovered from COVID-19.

DNA of the CDR3: TGTGCCAGCTCATCCGGGAACGGCGGCTACGAGCAGTACTTC. It codes for CASSSGNGGYEQYF. This chain joins TRBV18 and TRBJ2-7; maybe TRBD2 (5 bases). Germline V CDR1 and CDR2: KGHSH, LQKENI. The CDR3 runs to 14 residues. V was clipped by 5 bases and J by 3 bases, with 14 bases between them.